These T cell receptor beta chains were read from a single sample in a study of response to subunit inactivated influenza vaccine. One entry per CDR3 protein, called by TCRdb with MiXCR from the RT-PCR reads. The profile covers around 530,000 distinct CDR3 sequences, with approximately 12% appearing a single time and roughly a tenth taken by the ten largest. This sample comprised PBMCs from blood, obtained on the day of vaccination. The receptor set was obtained from a man aged 45-60 years who received an inactivated influenza vaccine. The CDR3 runs from the conserved cysteine through the conserved F or W. Each record gives: J gene, clone size, V gene, D gene, CDR3 DNA, CDR3 protein. D genes are given only for firm matches. Part of the rows lack a size; the others show once, few, many or a class for expanded clones.

j_call: TRBJ2-7
clone_size: NA
v_call: TRBV20-1
d_call: NA
cdr3_nt: TGCAGTGCTAAGCCGGGACAAGCCTACGAGCAGTACTTC
cdr3_aa: CSAKPGQAYEQYF

j_call: TRBJ2-3
clone_size: NA
v_call: TRBV6-2/TRBV6-3
d_call: TRBD2
cdr3_nt: TGTGCCAGCAGCGGACTAGCGGGGGGGCCTTTAACAGATACGCAGTATTTT
cdr3_aa: CASSGLAGGPLTDTQYF

j_call: TRBJ1-5
clone_size: NA
v_call: TRBV12-3/TRBV12-4
d_call: NA
cdr3_nt: TGTGCCAGCAGGCAGGACCAAACCTTGCATTTT
cdr3_aa: CASRQDQTLHF

j_call: TRBJ1-6
clone_size: NA
v_call: TRBV9
d_call: NA
cdr3_nt: TGTGCCAGCAGCCCGACTGTCGGGGTTTCACCCCTCCACTTT
cdr3_aa: CASSPTVGVSPLHF

j_call: TRBJ2-7
clone_size: NA
v_call: TRBV10-3
d_call: TRBD1
cdr3_nt: TGTGCCATCAGGATGACAGGGAAAGAGCAGTACTTC
cdr3_aa: CAIRMTGKEQYF

j_call: TRBJ1-1
clone_size: NA
v_call: TRBV30
d_call: TRBD1
cdr3_nt: TGTGCCTGGATGGGACAGGGGGCGCCGGGCACTGAAGCTTTCTTT
cdr3_aa: CAWMGQGAPGTEAFF

j_call: TRBJ2-2
clone_size: many
v_call: TRBV30
d_call: NA
cdr3_nt: TGTGCCTGGAGTGTACAGGGAGCCGGGGAGCTGTTTTTT
cdr3_aa: CAWSVQGAGELFF

j_call: TRBJ2-7
clone_size: NA
v_call: TRBV7-9
d_call: TRBD1
cdr3_nt: TGTGCCAGCAGCTTAGTCGGACAGGGGGCAACGTACGAGCAGTACTTC
cdr3_aa: CASSLVGQGATYEQYF

j_call: TRBJ2-1
clone_size: NA
v_call: TRBV6-5
d_call: NA
cdr3_nt: TGTGCCAGCAGGAAAGGGGGAGGTGAGCAGTTCTTC
cdr3_aa: CASRKGGGEQFF

j_call: TRBJ2-2
clone_size: NA
v_call: TRBV24-1
d_call: NA
cdr3_nt: TGTGCCACCACCGCAGGGACCGGGGAGCTGTTTTTT
cdr3_aa: CATTAGTGELFF

j_call: TRBJ2-3
clone_size: few
v_call: TRBV20-1
d_call: TRBD2
cdr3_nt: TGCAGTGGGGGACTAGCGTCCACAGATACGCAGTATTTT
cdr3_aa: CSGGLASTDTQYF

j_call: TRBJ1-3
clone_size: NA
v_call: TRBV19
d_call: NA
cdr3_nt: TGTGCCAGTCGGTTCAGCTCTGGAAACACCATATATTTT
cdr3_aa: CASRFSSGNTIYF

j_call: TRBJ2-7
clone_size: NA
v_call: TRBV20-1
d_call: NA
cdr3_nt: TGCAGTGCTAGAGTTCCAGGGTTTGGCGAGCAGTACTTC
cdr3_aa: CSARVPGFGEQYF

j_call: TRBJ2-1
clone_size: NA
v_call: TRBV5-1
d_call: NA
cdr3_nt: TGCGCCAGCAGCTTGGGTCTCGAAGGGGGTGAGCAGTTCTTC
cdr3_aa: CASSLGLEGGEQFF

j_call: TRBJ2-1
clone_size: NA
v_call: TRBV27
d_call: TRBD2
cdr3_nt: TGTGCCAGCAGTTTATCCGGCGGGAGCCCCTACAATGAGCAGTTCTTC
cdr3_aa: CASSLSGGSPYNEQFF

j_call: TRBJ2-1
clone_size: few
v_call: TRBV4-2
d_call: TRBD2
cdr3_nt: TGTGCCAGCAGCCAAGATTTAGGACTAGCGACCTACAATGAGCAGTTCTTC
cdr3_aa: CASSQDLGLATYNEQFF

j_call: TRBJ1-1
clone_size: NA
v_call: TRBV12-3/TRBV12-4
d_call: TRBD1
cdr3_nt: TGTGCCAGCACCGATACGACAGGGCTCACTGAAGCTTTCTTT
cdr3_aa: CASTDTTGLTEAFF

j_call: TRBJ2-1
clone_size: NA
v_call: TRBV20-1
d_call: TRBD1
cdr3_nt: TGCAGTGCCCCGGGACAGGTAGAACGGGGGCAGTTCTTC
cdr3_aa: CSAPGQVERGQFF

j_call: TRBJ1-4
clone_size: NA
v_call: TRBV7-2
d_call: TRBD1
cdr3_nt: TGTGCCAGCAGCTTACAAACGGACAGGAAACTGTTTTTT
cdr3_aa: CASSLQTDRKLFF

j_call: TRBJ2-1
clone_size: few
v_call: TRBV10-3
d_call: NA
cdr3_nt: TGTGCCATCAGCCCCGGGGTAGTGGATGAGCAGTTCTTC
cdr3_aa: CAISPGVVDEQFF

j_call: TRBJ1-2
clone_size: NA
v_call: TRBV4-2
d_call: NA
cdr3_nt: TGTGCCAGCAGCCAAGATCCGGGGGCGGGGGGCTACACCTTC
cdr3_aa: CASSQDPGAGGYTF

j_call: TRBJ2-2
clone_size: few
v_call: TRBV5-1
d_call: TRBD1
cdr3_nt: TGCGCCACCACGACAGGGCCGCCGAACACCGGGGAGCTGTTTTTT
cdr3_aa: CATTTGPPNTGELFF

j_call: TRBJ2-1
clone_size: NA
v_call: TRBV6-1
d_call: TRBD1
cdr3_nt: TGTGCCAGCAGCGGGACAGGGAACAACATTGAGCAGTTCTTC
cdr3_aa: CASSGTGNNIEQFF

j_call: TRBJ2-1
clone_size: many
v_call: TRBV11-1
d_call: NA
cdr3_nt: TGTGCCAGCAGCTTACTTCCCTACTCTGGCAGGGGGGCCTACAATGAGCAGTTCTTC
cdr3_aa: CASSLLPYSGRGAYNEQFF

j_call: TRBJ2-3
clone_size: NA
v_call: TRBV2
d_call: NA
cdr3_nt: TGTGCCAGCAGTGAAACGAACACAGATACGCAGTATTTT
cdr3_aa: CASSETNTDTQYF

j_call: TRBJ2-5
clone_size: few
v_call: TRBV5-1
d_call: NA
cdr3_nt: TGCGCCAGCAGCTTGGAGGAGACCCAAGAGACCCAGTACTTC
cdr3_aa: CASSLEETQETQYF

j_call: TRBJ2-1
clone_size: NA
v_call: TRBV7-9
d_call: NA
cdr3_nt: TGTGCCAGCAGCAGACAGTCACGAGCGTCCTACAATGAGCAGTTCTTC
cdr3_aa: CASSRQSRASYNEQFF

j_call: TRBJ2-1
clone_size: NA
v_call: TRBV19
d_call: NA
cdr3_nt: TGTGCCAGTAGCCAATTGAAACTAGACAATGAGCAGTTCTTC
cdr3_aa: CASSQLKLDNEQFF

j_call: TRBJ2-5
clone_size: few
v_call: TRBV12-3/TRBV12-4
d_call: NA
cdr3_nt: TGTGCCAGTTCTGACCACATGCAGACCCAGTACTTC
cdr3_aa: CASSDHMQTQYF

j_call: TRBJ2-7
clone_size: NA
v_call: TRBV28
d_call: NA
cdr3_nt: TGTGCCAGCAGGGGGGCGGGCATCTACGAGCAGTACTTC
cdr3_aa: CASRGAGIYEQYF

j_call: TRBJ2-7
clone_size: few
v_call: TRBV7-2
d_call: NA
cdr3_nt: TGTGCCAGCAGCGCCCGGAACAACTACGAGCAGTACTTC
cdr3_aa: CASSARNNYEQYF

j_call: TRBJ2-3
clone_size: NA
v_call: TRBV5-1
d_call: TRBD2
cdr3_nt: TGCGCCAGCAGCTTGGGCCTAGCGGGGGGGCGAGCAGATACGCAGTATTTT
cdr3_aa: CASSLGLAGGRADTQYF

j_call: TRBJ2-1
clone_size: NA
v_call: TRBV20-1
d_call: TRBD2
cdr3_nt: TGCAGTGCTAAGGGACTAGCGGGACACAATGAGCAGTTCTTC
cdr3_aa: CSAKGLAGHNEQFF

j_call: TRBJ2-5
clone_size: many
v_call: TRBV7-3
d_call: NA
cdr3_nt: TGTGCCAGCAGCCCCCTGGGAAAAGAGACCCAGTACTTC
cdr3_aa: CASSPLGKETQYF

j_call: TRBJ1-1
clone_size: many
v_call: TRBV5-1
d_call: NA
cdr3_nt: TGCGCCAGCAGCTTGATAGGGATGAACACTGAAGCTTTCTTT
cdr3_aa: CASSLIGMNTEAFF

j_call: TRBJ2-7
clone_size: few
v_call: TRBV28
d_call: TRBD1
cdr3_nt: TGTGCCAGCAGTTCCTATTTACAGGGGAACGAGCAGTACTTC
cdr3_aa: CASSSYLQGNEQYF

j_call: TRBJ1-6
clone_size: few
v_call: TRBV4-3
d_call: NA
cdr3_nt: TGCGCCAGCAGCCAAGTTCGTGATGTACTTAATTCACCCCTCCACTTT
cdr3_aa: CASSQVRDVLNSPLHF

j_call: TRBJ2-2
clone_size: few
v_call: TRBV12-3/TRBV12-4
d_call: NA
cdr3_nt: TGTGCCAGCATCTTAACCCTTGGGGGGAACTTAACCGGGGAGCTGTTTTTT
cdr3_aa: CASILTLGGNLTGELFF

j_call: TRBJ1-3
clone_size: few
v_call: TRBV5-1
d_call: NA
cdr3_nt: TGCGCCAGCAGTTTGGGGGAGGCTGGAAACACCATATATTTT
cdr3_aa: CASSLGEAGNTIYF

j_call: TRBJ2-5
clone_size: NA
v_call: TRBV28
d_call: TRBD2
cdr3_nt: TGTGCCAGCAGACTAGCGGGGTCCCAAGAGACCCAGTACTTC
cdr3_aa: CASRLAGSQETQYF

j_call: TRBJ2-3
clone_size: many
v_call: TRBV9
d_call: TRBD2
cdr3_nt: TGTGCCAGCAGCGCCCTCCTCGCAGCGGGAGCCCCAGATACGCAGTATTTT
cdr3_aa: CASSALLAAGAPDTQYF

j_call: TRBJ2-7
clone_size: many
v_call: TRBV5-1
d_call: TRBD2
cdr3_nt: TGCGCCAGCAGCTTGGGAGCGGGGGCCTACGAGCAGTACTTC
cdr3_aa: CASSLGAGAYEQYF

j_call: TRBJ2-5
clone_size: once
v_call: TRBV5-1
d_call: NA
cdr3_nt: TGCGCCAGCAGTCGTGAGGTGGGGGAAGAGACCCAGTACTTC
cdr3_aa: CASSREVGEETQYF

j_call: TRBJ1-1
clone_size: few
v_call: TRBV20-1
d_call: NA
cdr3_nt: TGCAGTGCTAGACTACTAGGACGGACGAACACTGAAGCTTTCTTT
cdr3_aa: CSARLLGRTNTEAFF

j_call: TRBJ2-7
clone_size: NA
v_call: TRBV7-9
d_call: TRBD2
cdr3_nt: TGTGCCAGCAGCGCCGGACTAGCGGGAGCCGAGCAGTACTTC
cdr3_aa: CASSAGLAGAEQYF

j_call: TRBJ2-1
clone_size: few
v_call: TRBV7-8
d_call: NA
cdr3_nt: TGTGCCAGCAGCTTCCCGAGGACTCTTAGCTCCTACAATGAGCAGTTCTTC
cdr3_aa: CASSFPRTLSSYNEQFF

j_call: TRBJ1-1
clone_size: few
v_call: TRBV10-3
d_call: TRBD1
cdr3_nt: TGTGCCATCAGTGGAAGTCGCACAGGGGACGCTGAAGCTTTCTTT
cdr3_aa: CAISGSRTGDAEAFF

j_call: TRBJ1-2
clone_size: NA
v_call: TRBV5-4
d_call: NA
cdr3_nt: TGTGCCAGCAGCTTGGGGTATGGGACAAGTCCCTATGGCTACACCTTC
cdr3_aa: CASSLGYGTSPYGYTF

j_call: TRBJ2-1
clone_size: few
v_call: TRBV7-2
d_call: TRBD2
cdr3_nt: TGTGCCAGCAGGCTAACTAGCGGATCTTTCAATGAGCAGTTCTTC
cdr3_aa: CASRLTSGSFNEQFF

j_call: TRBJ2-7
clone_size: few
v_call: TRBV20-1
d_call: NA
cdr3_nt: TGCAGTGCTAGACGCAGGGGATACGAGCAGTACTTC
cdr3_aa: CSARRRGYEQYF

j_call: TRBJ2-1
clone_size: NA
v_call: TRBV7-9
d_call: NA
cdr3_nt: TGTGCCAGCAGCTCCCTGGGGGCGGGAGCCTACAATGAGCAGTTCTTC
cdr3_aa: CASSSLGAGAYNEQFF

j_call: TRBJ1-1
clone_size: many
v_call: TRBV6-5
d_call: NA
cdr3_nt: TGTGCCAGCAGTTACCTCGGCCGGAACACTGAAGCTTTCTTT
cdr3_aa: CASSYLGRNTEAFF

j_call: TRBJ1-2
clone_size: few
v_call: TRBV19
d_call: NA
cdr3_nt: TGTGCCAGTAGTATTGGGCAGGGGAACTATGGCTACACCTTC
cdr3_aa: CASSIGQGNYGYTF